The clone carrying this TCR beta chain has at least ten counts. The data were obtained in a study of response to subunit inactivated influenza vaccine. The CDR3 contains 12 residues. Trimming took 5 bases from V and 3 from J, leaving 8 bases between them. A single record per CDR3 protein comes from TCRdb applying MiXCR to the RT-PCR reads. The sample comprises 500,000 to 600,000 distinct CDR3 sequences, roughly 12% of which are singletons, and roughly 10% rests with the top ten. The receptor comes from a man aged 45-65 years who received an inactivated influenza vaccine. This specimen consisted of PBMCs from blood, obtained on the day of vaccination. The chain couples TRBV12-3 or TRBV12-4 to TRBJ2-7; D is unresolved. The CDR3 DNA reads TGTGCCAGCAGTCTGGCTTACTACGAGCAGTACTTC. This translates into CASSLAYYEQYF.